The subject of this entry is one T cell receptor (beta chain). The sample originates from a study of T-cell reconstitution after alpha-beta-depleted transplantation in children. TCRbeta library construction was performed incorporating unique molecular identifiers. Via MiXCR, TCRdb re-called the PCR reads, giving one row per CDR3 protein. The sample lists a few hundred thousand distinct CDR3 sequences, approximately 13% occurring once. The TCR comes from a human donor who donated a stem cell graft to a child with combined immunodeficiency. This sample comprised PBMCs from the stem cell graft donor, obtained from the stem cell graft.

CDR3 amino acids: CASSVAGGEVDTQYF. The CDR3 bases are TGTGCCAGCAGCGTAGCGGGGGGAGAGGTAGATACGCAGTATTTT. The chain uses TRBV9 and TRBJ2-3; TRBD2 matches 7 bases. V lost 0 bases to trimming and J lost 5 bases; unmatched junction nucleotides: 6. Germline V gives CDR1 SGDLS, CDR2 YYNGEE. The CDR3 contains 15 residues.